This T cell receptor beta chain was sequenced in a study of T cell repertoires in cytomegalovirus infection. Across the study: Indications came from public TCR beta signatures; they pointed to CMV infection and to a matching HLA type.

General observations from the study: The study found HLA-C-restricted CMV-specific TCR beta clonotypes dominating the ex vivo response. Carriers of CMV and the relevant HLA type were discriminated by public TCR beta frequency.

In regard to this clonotype: Its target is not known.

This CDR3 comprises 13 residues. Trimming cost V 2 bases and J 7 bases, with 12 bases left between them. Germline V CDR1 and CDR2: MNHEY, SVGEGT. TCRdb fed the reads into MiXCR, producing one record per CDR3 protein. The data contain 230,000 or so distinct CDR3 sequences, over 15% of them seen just once; the ten biggest clones take up approximately 51%. Sequenced: CD8+ T cells from PBMCs. This sequence was found in a human donor in good health (CMV status not recorded). Some clones in this sample may be carry-over from other donors' samples. The chain employs TRBV6-2 or TRBV6-3 and TRBJ2-7; D possibly corresponds to TRBD1 (6 bases). CDR3 bases: TGTGCCAGCAGTTACAACAGGGTAGGGGAGCAGTACTTC. Amino acids: CASSYNRVGEQYF.